The entry below describes one TCR beta chain. Its matching antigen is unknown. A read error is possible here, since a much larger clone lies one base away. RNA transcripts were the template, and TCR beta CDR3 regions were amplified from them. Scientists carried out first-round RT-PCR using HTBI primers and then a second-round multiplex PCR. TCRdb redid the calling of the multiplex PCR reads with MiXCR, one entry per CDR3 protein. The repertoire consists of hundreds of thousands of distinct CDR3 sequences, with 20% to 25% occurring once and the leading ten covering around 3.1%. Recruitment covered hyperthyroidism patients aged 18 to 65 whose new diagnosis was of under 2 months' duration. The sample originates from a study of Graves' ophthalmopathy and Graves' hyperthyroidism. Study context: Peripheral blood (taken before any treatment) was collected at initial diagnosis. Study outcomes and limitations: Most expanded clonotypes from thyroid (those above 0.001 frequency) were also found in blood. Ophthalmopathy was separated from stable hyperthyroidism by a 13-signature model with around 89% sensitivity and just under 84% specificity.

This clonotype originated in a woman aged 18-35 years with stable Graves' hyperthyroidism. The specimen sequenced was peripheral blood.

CDR3 bases: TGTGCCTGGAGTATCGGACCGAGGGGGGGGACTGAAGCTTTCTTT. Translated, it gives CAWSIGPRGGTEAFF. The chain uses TRBV30 and TRBJ1-1, with D perhaps TRBD1 (6 bases). Per germline, CDR1 GTSNPN and CDR2 SVGIG (reference sequence). The CDR3 is 15 residues long. The V and J ends lost 2 bases and 5 bases respectively, with 18 bases between them.